This T cell receptor (beta chain) is from a study of blood T cell repertoires in COVID-19. Study summary: Acute and convalescent COVID-19 samples came from the United States, Italy and Spain. T cells, B-cell-depleted T cells, or PBMCs supplied cDNA or gDNA.

The Seattle site enrolled patients during active infection and followed them longitudinally. Original handling: Amplified reference gene primers provided the basis for estimating nucleated cell counts. TCRdb's table, derived via immunoSEQ multiplex PCR, lists solely in-frame clones and lacks some. The DNA was the basis for D and trimming; V, J and clone size are from that table. The profile covers under 200,000 clones, with approximately 91% appearing a single time and approximately 5% taken by the ten largest. Germline V gene sequence: CDR1 LGHNA, CDR2 YNFKEQ. Losses at the gene ends were 6 bases for V and 6 bases for J; bases not matched to a gene: 8. This CDR3 has 15 residues. This clone turned up a few times.

The TCR comes from a man aged 18 to 30 with COVID-19, enrolled during active disease. The V gene is TRBV4-2, the J gene TRBJ1-4, with 9 bases fitting TRBD1. The specimen was peripheral blood. The CDR3 nucleotides read TGTGCCAGCAGTAGGCTTGACAGGGGGGATGAAAAACTGTTTTTT. Protein: CASSRLDRGDEKLFF.